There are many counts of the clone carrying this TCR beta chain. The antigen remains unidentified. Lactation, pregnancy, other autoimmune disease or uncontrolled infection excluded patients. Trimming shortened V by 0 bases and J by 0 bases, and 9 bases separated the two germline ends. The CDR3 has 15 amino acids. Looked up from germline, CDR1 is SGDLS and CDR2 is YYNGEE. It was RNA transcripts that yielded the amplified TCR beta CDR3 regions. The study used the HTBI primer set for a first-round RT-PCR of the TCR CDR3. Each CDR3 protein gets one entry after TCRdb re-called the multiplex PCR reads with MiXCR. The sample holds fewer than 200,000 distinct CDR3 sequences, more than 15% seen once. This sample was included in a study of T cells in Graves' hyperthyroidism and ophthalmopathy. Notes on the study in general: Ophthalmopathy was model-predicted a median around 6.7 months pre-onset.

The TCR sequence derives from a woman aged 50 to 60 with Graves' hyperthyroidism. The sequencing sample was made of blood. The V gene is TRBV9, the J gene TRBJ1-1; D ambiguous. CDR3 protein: CASSVGSSVNTEAFF. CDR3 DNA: TGTGCCAGCAGCGTAGGTAGTTCGGTGAACACTGAAGCTTTCTTT.